The 22 T cell receptor beta chains below come from one sample, sequenced in a study of blood T cell repertoires in COVID-19. Produced via immunoSEQ multiplex PCR; TCRdb's table is partial and in-frame only. The table shows roughly 250,000 clones, with roughly 90% occurring only once. The sequenced sample consisted of PBMCs or T cells enriched from blood (not recorded which). Source of these receptors: a woman in her twenties or thirties with acute COVID-19.

This chain uses TRBV9 with TRBJ1-5; D might be TRBD1 (6 bases). V lost 3 bases and J 2 bases, leaving 9 bases between the germline ends. Germline assignment: CDR1 SGDLS and CDR2 YYNGEE. The CDR3 spans 14 residues. CDR3 sequence (DNA): TGTGCCAGCAGCGGACACAGGGGCAATCAGCCCCAGCATTTT. Its protein product is CASSGHRGNQPQHF.

This sequence joins TRBV11-2 and TRBJ1-6, with unresolved D. Germline assignment: CDR1 SGHAT and CDR2 FQNNGV. V was pared by 0 bases and J by 13 bases, with 16 bases between. The CDR3 sequence is 15 residues long. CDR3 amino acids: CASSLEAQDIAPLHF. The CDR3 DNA follows: TGTGCCAGCAGCTTAGAGGCCCAGGATATTGCGCCCCTCCACTTT.

The CDR3 nucleotides are TGTGCCAGTTCCCGACAGGGCGGGACAGATACGCAGTATTTT. It codes for CASSRQGGTDTQYF. The rearrangement links TRBV19 to TRBJ2-3, with 7 nucleotides matching TRBD1. This CDR3 has 14 residues. Germline CDR1 is LNHDA and CDR2 is SQIVND (reference sequence). After removal of 8 bases from V and 3 bases from J, the junction contained 8 bases not matched to a gene.

The chain recombines TRBV9 with TRBJ1-1; a weak D match, TRBD1 (6 bases). CDR3 size: 15 residues. V gave up 4 bases and J gave up 0 bases, with 13 bases separating them. Germline assignment: CDR1 SGDLS and CDR2 YYNGEE. The chain's CDR3 is CASSPRTDMNTEAFF. The CDR3 coding sequence is TGTGCCAGCAGCCCGAGGACAGACATGAACACTGAAGCTTTCTTT.

This clone came up once. This sequence joins TRBV24-1 and TRBJ2-2; 7 nucleotides match TRBD1. V was clipped by 1 base and J by 4 bases; unmatched bases: 5. Germline V gives CDR1 KGHDR, CDR2 SFDVKD. The CDR3 extends over 16 amino acids. CDR3: CATSDFKGAGTGELFF. The CDR3 DNA follows: TGTGCCACCAGTGATTTCAAGGGGGCTGGCACCGGGGAGCTGTTTTTT.

V is TRBV5-4 and J is TRBJ1-2, with D perhaps TRBD1 (6 bases). The V gene lost 5 bases and the J gene lost 4 bases, with 24 bases spanning the gap. Germline V gives CDR1 SGHNT, CDR2 YYREEE (reference sequence). This CDR3 region has 17 residues. CDR3 bases: TGTGCCAGCAGGATCCAACAGGGCGGAGCTCCTCCCTATGGCTACACCTTC. It encodes CASRIQQGGAPPYGYTF. Based on the CDR3 plus reference TRBV5-4 and TRBJ1-2, the full variable domain is ETGVTQSPTHLIKTRGQQVTLRCSSQSGHNTVSWYQQALGQGPQFIFQYYREEENGRGNFPPRFSGLQFPNYSSELNVNALELDDSALYLCASRIQQGGAPPYGYTFGSGTRLTVV.

The CDR3 here is CSVELGGEETQYF. CDR3 nucleotides: TGCAGCGTTGAACTTGGGGGGGAAGAGACCCAGTACTTC. This chain uses TRBV29-1 with TRBJ2-5; 7 bases match TRBD2. Germline trimming cut 2 bases from V and 3 bases from J; bases unmatched to any gene: 3. CDR1 and CDR2 (germline): SQVTM, ANQGSEA. This CDR3 is 13 amino acids long.

The V gene is TRBV6-5, the J gene TRBJ1-2; possible D gene TRBD1, 6 bases. V lost 11 bases to trimming and J lost 7 bases, with 20 bases between them. The CDR3 contains 13 residues. Per germline, CDR1 MNHEY and CDR2 SVGAGI. CDR3 sequence (DNA): TGTGCCTTCCAGGAAGGACAGAGGTCTGGCTACACCTTC. Its translation is CAFQEGQRSGYTF.

V gene TRBV19 combines with J gene TRBJ2-3; D remains ambiguous. The V and J ends lost 2 bases and 4 bases respectively, with 13 bases between them. This CDR3 comprises 15 residues. Germline CDR1 reads LNHDA; CDR2 reads SQIVND (reference sequence). The CDR3 region is CASSITWPGADTQYF. For the CDR3, the DNA is TGTGCCAGTAGTATAACATGGCCAGGTGCAGATACGCAGTATTTT.

The chain uses TRBV4-1 and TRBJ1-3, with unresolved D. The germline V gene encodes CDR1 MGHRA and CDR2 YSYEKL. CDR3 length equals 17 residues. Trimming took 0 bases from V and 5 from J, leaving 17 bases between them. As DNA, the CDR3 is TGCGCCAGCAGCCAAGATAATGGAGGGAGAGCTAGAAACACCATATATTTT. Protein product: CASSQDNGGRARNTIYF.

This clone was picked up one time. The V gene is TRBV20-1, the J gene TRBJ2-7, with TRBD2 matching 8 bases. This CDR3 spans 15 amino acids. Germline lookup yields CDR1 DFQATT and CDR2 SNEGSKA (reference sequence). V shed 3 bases and J 0 bases; nucleotides not matched to a gene: 7. This CDR3 reads CSASWGGGTSYEQYF. The CDR3 nucleotides read TGCAGTGCTAGTTGGGGCGGGGGGACCTCCTACGAGCAGTACTTC.

DNA of the CDR3: TGTGCCAGCATGGGGGGGCGGAGCTCCTACAATGAGCAGTTCTTC. It encodes CASMGGRSSYNEQFF. The rearrangement joins TRBV6-5 to TRBJ2-1; TRBD2 might be the D (7 bases). This CDR3 comprises 15 residues. Trimming pared 7 bases from V and 0 bases from J, leaving 13 bases between. Germline values: CDR1 MNHEY, CDR2 SVGAGI.

V gene TRBV7-2 combines with J gene TRBJ2-1; 9 bases line up with TRBD2. This CDR3 spans 13 amino acids. V lost 4 bases to trimming and J lost 8 bases; unmatched junction nucleotides: 3. Germline V CDR1 and CDR2: SGHTA, FQGNSA. This chain's CDR3 is CASSSSGVDEQFF. CDR3 DNA: TGTGCCAGCAGCTCTAGCGGGGTCGATGAGCAGTTCTTC.

The genes are TRBV14 and TRBJ1-6, with D tentatively TRBD1 (5 bases). This CDR3 has 17 residues. Germline V gene data show CDR1 as SGHDN and CDR2 as FVKESK. V was pared by 0 bases and J by 1 base, with 10 bases between. The CDR3: CASSQDIGGSYNSPLHF. DNA for the CDR3: TGTGCCAGCAGCCAAGATATCGGGGGATCCTATAATTCACCCCTCCACTTT.

The V gene is TRBV7-9, the J gene TRBJ1-5; D is uncertain. Germline V gene data show CDR1 as SEHNR and CDR2 as FQNEAQ (reference sequence). The CDR3 is 14 amino acids. Trimming removed 1 base from V and 9 bases from J, with 13 bases in between. The CDR3 here is CASSLVSASGPQHF. DNA for the CDR3: TGTGCCAGCAGCTTAGTGTCGGCCTCGGGGCCCCAGCATTTT.

The chain recombines TRBV6-2 or TRBV6-3 with TRBJ2-3, with TRBD1 matching over 9 bases. The CDR3 spans 14 residues. Germline values: CDR1 MNHEY, CDR2 SVGEGT. Unmatched junction bases numbered 2, after V lost 2 bases and J lost 5 bases. The chain's CDR3 is CASSYRQGVDTQYF. In DNA form, the CDR3 reads TGTGCCAGCAGTTACCGACAGGGGGTAGATACGCAGTATTTT.

The V gene is TRBV20-1, the J gene TRBJ1-1; possibly TRBD1 for D (6 bases). V lost 4 bases to trimming and J lost 10 bases, with 13 bases between them. Germline CDR1 is DFQATT and CDR2 is SNEGSKA (reference sequence). This CDR3 contains 11 residues. The CDR3 loop is CSATPAGAAFF. In nucleotides, the CDR3 is TGCAGTGCTACCCCCGCGGGGGCAGCTTTCTTT.

This clone was observed a single time. The J gene is TRBJ1-4, the V gene TRBV18; D gene uncertain. CDR1 is KGHSH, CDR2 LQKENI, per germline. This CDR3 contains 13 residues. V lost 6 bases and J 8 bases, leaving 13 bases between the germline ends. The DNA for the CDR3 is TGTGCCAGCTCTCCGGTCCGCGGAGAAAAACTGTTTTTT. The encoded protein is CASSPVRGEKLFF.

The rearrangement links TRBV11-3 to TRBJ2-1; maybe TRBD2 (6 bases). The CDR3 loop spans 13 amino acids. Looked up from germline, CDR1 is SGHNT and CDR2 is YENEEA. With 1 base removed from V and 9 bases from J, the gap between germline ends came to 10 bases. The CDR3 DNA reads as TGTGCCAGCAGCTTAGGGGGGGATGGTGAGCAGTTCTTC. Translating gives CASSLGGDGEQFF.

A single count supports this clone. The chain recombines TRBV4-3 with TRBJ1-3; D is uncertain. V was cut by 0 bases and J by 2 bases, with 8 bases left in between. The CDR3 covers 15 residues. In germline, CDR1 is LGHNA, CDR2 YSLEER. CDR3 nucleotides: TGCGCCAGCAGCCAAGATGAGACTGCTGGAAACACCATATATTTT. It translates to CASSQDETAGNTIYF.

This chain uses TRBV10-2 with TRBJ1-1; D not certain. Germline CDR1 is WSHSY and CDR2 is SAAADI. Trimming left V 2 bases short and J 1 base short, with 11 bases between. The CDR3 sequence is 15 residues long. The CDR3 reads CASSEAREPNTEAFF. The CDR3 DNA reads as TGCGCCAGCAGTGAGGCTCGGGAGCCGAACACTGAAGCTTTCTTT.

This clone was seen ten or more times. The chain has TRBV15 and TRBJ1-1, with a tentative D call TRBD1 (6 bases). Germline lookup yields CDR1 LNHNV and CDR2 YYDKDF (reference sequence). This CDR3 comprises 12 residues. The V end lost 1 base, the J end lost 6 bases, and 6 bases lay between the germline ends. The CDR3 protein is CATSRGTAEAFF. DNA for the CDR3: TGTGCCACCAGCAGAGGGACAGCTGAAGCTTTCTTT.